Listed below are T cell receptor beta chains from one sample, sequenced in a study of blood T cell repertoires in COVID-19. Sequenced by immunoSEQ multiplex PCR; TCRdb stores in-frame clones only, minus some. This sample has roughly 35,000 clones, with 87% found just once. Sample: peripheral blood. The receptors here all came from a man in his fifties with active or convalescent COVID-19. Both conserved end residues are part of each CDR3. Only part of the rows carry a size: once, few, many, or a class if the clone is expanded.

v_call: TRBV29-1
clone_size: few
cdr3_aa: CSAVGTSGSNSYEQYF

v_call: TRBV5-1
clone_size: -
cdr3_aa: CASSPGHQGLAGITTYNEQFF

v_call: TRBV5-5
clone_size: -
cdr3_aa: CASSFFHRVEVDEQFF

v_call: TRBV11-2
clone_size: few
cdr3_aa: CASSLSGNRREQYF

v_call: TRBV10-1
clone_size: once
cdr3_aa: CASSHLTSGSGCTNEQYF

v_call: TRBV18
clone_size: medium-sized
cdr3_aa: CASSPRDRELSDTQYF

v_call: TRBV30
clone_size: -
cdr3_aa: CAWSVALFQETQYF

v_call: TRBV19
clone_size: -
cdr3_aa: CASSIEAFLDEQYF

v_call: TRBV28
clone_size: -
cdr3_aa: CASRSSNPRTGGIYGYTF

v_call: TRBV9
clone_size: -
cdr3_aa: CASSVDLRSYEQYF

v_call: TRBV29-1
clone_size: -
cdr3_aa: CSVGDRGTGELFF

v_call: TRBV28
clone_size: -
cdr3_aa: CASSPGTGAGPSNQPQHF

v_call: TRBV4-1
clone_size: -
cdr3_aa: CASSHPGLAGGPGRETQYF

v_call: TRBV19
clone_size: -
cdr3_aa: CASSPQVLPSYEQYF

v_call: TRBV19
clone_size: -
cdr3_aa: CASSQPGESYYGYTF

v_call: TRBV7-9
clone_size: -
cdr3_aa: CASSLDHRGEETQYF

v_call: TRBV28
clone_size: -
cdr3_aa: CASSLPGHSNQPQHF

v_call: TRBV2
clone_size: -
cdr3_aa: CASSEIGGSGYEQYF

v_call: TRBV27
clone_size: -
cdr3_aa: CASSPQRATDTQYF

v_call: TRBV28
clone_size: -
cdr3_aa: CASSLAGTDTQYF

v_call: TRBV6-2/TRBV6-3
clone_size: once
cdr3_aa: CASSFPLAGYYNEQFF

v_call: TRBV4-3
clone_size: -
cdr3_aa: CASSPLSGNTIYF

v_call: TRBV2
clone_size: once
cdr3_aa: CASRDWTGVGIGEQYF

v_call: TRBV16
clone_size: -
cdr3_aa: CASSQQASTYEQYF

v_call: TRBV7-7
clone_size: -
cdr3_aa: CASSPYVVLAGGQNTGELFF

v_call: TRBV28
clone_size: once
cdr3_aa: CASSSSGDRVGGEKLFF